These T cell receptor beta chains were read from a single sample in a study of control samples from healthy donors and cancer patients. Clones were read by immunoSEQ multiplex PCR, and TCRdb kept only the in-frame ones, dropping some. The profile covers about 86,000 clones, with roughly 93% appearing a single time and about 1.5% taken by the ten largest. Sequencing was performed on blood. These TCRs come from a woman aged 25 to 39 in good health. Both conserved end residues are part of each CDR3. D genes are given only for firm matches. Clone size is shown for a subset of rows, as once, few, many or a class of expanded clone.

clone size	V gene	D gene	CDR3 length	J gene	CDR3 protein	CDR3 DNA
.	TRBV24-1	.	15	TRBJ1-3	CATSDPTVSGNTIYF	TGTGCCACCAGTGACCCGACAGTCTCTGGAAACACCATATATTTT
.	TRBV3-1/TRBV3-2	.	16	TRBJ1-3	CASSQPQGTSGNTIYF	TGTGCCAGCAGCCAACCCCAGGGTACCTCTGGAAACACCATATATTTT
.	TRBV27	.	15	TRBJ1-5	CASSIDGYSNQPQHF	TGTGCCAGCAGTATAGACGGTTATAGCAATCAGCCCCAGCATTTT
.	TRBV11-2	TRBD1	14	TRBJ2-1	CASSFWDREYEQFF	TGTGCCAGCAGCTTTTGGGACAGGGAGTATGAGCAGTTCTTC
.	TRBV6-1	.	15	TRBJ1-4	CASSEKGRVDEKLFF	TGTGCCAGCAGTGAAAAGGGCCGGGTGGACGAAAAACTGTTTTTT
.	TRBV28	TRBD1	14	TRBJ1-2	CASSLGDRGGGYTF	TGTGCCAGCAGTTTGGGGGACAGGGGCGGAGGCTACACCTTC
once	TRBV7-8	TRBD2	13	TRBJ2-1	CASSPAGGREQFF	TGTGCCAGCAGCCCGGCGGGGGGGCGGGAGCAGTTCTTC
.	TRBV6-5	TRBD2	14	TRBJ2-7	CASTPGRTSYEQYF	TGTGCCAGCACTCCCGGGAGGACTAGCTACGAGCAGTACTTC
.	TRBV7-9	.	15	TRBJ1-1	CASSPRTGSNTEAFF	TGTGCCAGCAGCCCCAGGACGGGATCGAACACTGAAGCTTTCTTT
.	TRBV7-9	TRBD1	15	TRBJ2-3	CASSIGTGGTDTQYF	TGTGCCAGCAGCATCGGGACAGGGGGCACAGATACGCAGTATTTT
.	TRBV3-1/TRBV3-2	TRBD1	14	TRBJ2-7	CASSGDRESYEQYF	TGTGCCAGCAGCGGGGACAGGGAATCCTACGAGCAGTACTTC
.	TRBV6-5	TRBD1	15	TRBJ1-2	CASSRRTGGKGGYTF	TGTGCCAGCAGTAGACGAACAGGGGGCAAGGGTGGCTACACCTTC
.	TRBV3-1/TRBV3-2	.	12	TRBJ2-5	CASSPLGQTQYF	TGTGCCAGCAGCCCCCTTGGTCAGACCCAGTACTTC
.	TRBV28	.	13	TRBJ1-1	CASSFRGNTEAFF	TGTGCCAGCAGTTTTCGCGGGAACACTGAAGCTTTCTTT
.	TRBV2	.	15	TRBJ2-1	CASSEAWQGSHEQFF	TGTGCCAGCAGTGAAGCGTGGCAGGGAAGCCATGAGCAGTTCTTC
.	TRBV19	.	14	TRBJ2-7	CASSIDLQAYEQYF	TGTGCCAGTAGTATAGATCTGCAGGCCTACGAGCAGTACTTC
once	TRBV13	TRBD1	17	TRBJ1-5	CASSLDPGGYSNQPQHF	TGTGCCAGCAGCTTAGACCCAGGGGGGTATAGCAATCAGCCCCAGCATTTT
.	TRBV5-1	TRBD2	16	TRBJ2-7	CASSSRVGGGIHEQYF	TGCGCCAGCAGCTCCCGGGTGGGCGGGGGGATACACGAGCAGTACTTC
.	TRBV6-6	.	15	TRBJ2-1	CASSRTANSYNEQFF	TGTGCCAGCAGTCGGACAGCCAACTCCTACAATGAGCAGTTCTTC
.	TRBV19	.	15	TRBJ2-2	CASSILGSNTGELFF	TGTGCCAGTAGTATTCTGGGGTCGAACACCGGGGAGCTGTTTTTT
.	TRBV6-2/TRBV6-3	TRBD2	16	TRBJ2-1	CASSSGLAGGPDEQFF	TGTGCCAGCAGTTCTGGACTAGCGGGGGGGCCGGATGAGCAGTTCTTC
.	TRBV12-3/TRBV12-4	.	13	TRBJ1-1	CASRRVVSGEAFF	TGTGCCAGCCGACGAGTTGTAAGCGGGGAAGCTTTCTTT
.	TRBV10-1	.	12	TRBJ1-1	CRRGVMNTEAFF	TGCCGGCGAGGGGTTATGAACACTGAAGCTTTCTTT
.	TRBV2	.	14	TRBJ1-4	CASRADSSNEKLFF	TGTGCCAGCAGAGCAGACAGCTCCAATGAAAAACTGTTTTTT
.	TRBV9	TRBD2	16	TRBJ2-3	CASSPPGLAGTDTQYF	TGTGCCAGCAGTCCCCCAGGGCTAGCGGGCACAGATACGCAGTATTTT
.	TRBV15	.	15	TRBJ2-7	CATRLDRRSSYEQYF	TGTGCCACCAGGCTTGACAGGCGGAGCTCCTACGAGCAGTACTTC
.	TRBV29-1	.	13	TRBJ1-1	CSVEDNVNTEAFF	TGCAGCGTTGAAGATAACGTGAACACTGAAGCTTTCTTT
.	TRBV11-3	.	13	TRBJ2-5	CASSTNEGGTQYF	TGTGCCAGCAGCACAAACGAAGGGGGGACCCAGTACTTC